This T cell receptor (beta chain) came from a study of beta chain features in type 1 diabetes. Study results and limitations: A moderate, significant TCRB CDR3 shortening appeared in type 1 diabetes across four CD4+ subsets. TCRB repertoires of naive, central memory and Treg cells appeared more similar among patients than among healthy donors.

Germline V lookup: CDR1 SGHNT, CDR2 YYREEE (reference sequence). The CDR3 loop spans 16 amino acids. V lost 0 bases and J lost 4; bases outside the gene matches: 8. TCRB transcripts that were expressed got sequenced, as all of the isolated RNA had been reverse transcribed. Sequencing used immunoSEQ multiplex PCR; TCRdb keeps in-frame clones, though not all of them. The sample holds roughly 330,000 clones, approximately 10% seen once. Notes on this clone: Antigen specificity is unknown.

The chain couples TRBV5-4 to TRBJ1-2; 8 bases fit TRBD1. Sequencing used naive CD4+ T cells from blood. This TCR was recovered from a woman between 25 and 40 years old in good health. DNA for the CDR3: TGTGCCAGCAGCTTGGGCAGGTCAGGGGGCTTCTATGGCTACACCTTC. This gives the protein CASSLGRSGGFYGYTF.